Below, 30 T cell receptor beta chains from the same sample are listed, as sequenced in a study of cytotoxic CD8 clonotypes in ibrutinib-treated CLL. Data came from immunoSEQ multiplex PCR; TCRdb stores just in-frame clones and leaves some out. The sample yields roughly 160,000 clones, approximately 84% seen once. The sequenced sample was PBMCs, obtained after 24 months of ibrutinib treatment. These receptors were collected from a human donor with chronic lymphocytic leukemia.

The chain couples TRBV4-1 to TRBJ1-2, with 9 bases identical to TRBD1. The CDR3 has 13 amino acids. Germline V lookup: CDR1 MGHRA, CDR2 YSYEKL. The V gene end was trimmed by 3 bases and the J gene end by 5 bases; junction bases not matched to a gene: 1. CDR3 sequence reads: CASSHGTGYGYTF. The DNA for the CDR3 is TGCGCCAGCAGCCACGGGACAGGGTATGGCTACACCTTC.

CDR3 residues: CASSVYGSNTEAFF. DNA for the CDR3: TGTGCCAGCAGCGTATATGGATCCAACACTGAAGCTTTCTTT. The genes are TRBV9 and TRBJ1-1; the D is unclear. This CDR3 has 14 amino acids. CDR1 and CDR2 from the germline V gene are SGDLS and YYNGEE. Trimming cost V 1 base and J 2 bases, with 9 bases left between them.

The genes are TRBV7-3 and TRBJ2-4; D might be TRBD2 (6 bases). Trimming shortened V by 5 bases and J by 4 bases, and 9 bases separated the two germline ends. The CDR3 runs to 13 residues. Germline-derived CDR1 and CDR2 are SGHTA and FQGTGA. CDR3 DNA: TGTGCCAGCAGCCCGGGACTGAAAAACATTCAGTACTTC. Translated: CASSPGLKNIQYF.

The rearrangement joins TRBV7-3 to TRBJ1-1, with no clear D. The germline V and J ends were trimmed by 2 bases and 1 base, with 8 bases remaining between them. The CDR3 is 14 amino acids. The V gene's germline CDR1 is SGHTA and CDR2 FQGTGA. CDR3 region: CASSLFPRNTEAFF. CDR3 bases: TGTGCCAGCAGCTTATTTCCGAGGAACACTGAAGCTTTCTTT.

As regards this clone: One end of the junction does not line up with germline, which may come from a read error. The chain carries TRBV7-7 and TRBJ2-1; possible D gene TRBD2, 5 bases. The germline V gene has CDR1 SSHAT and CDR2 FNYEAQ (reference sequence). The CDR3 sequence is 13 residues long. The CDR3 loop reads CASSQTKLAEQFF. Here the CDR3 DNA reads TGTGCTAGCAGCCAGACAAAATTAGCGGAGCAGTTCTTC.

The chain joins TRBV6-6 to TRBJ1-2, with TRBD1 matching over 11 bases. Losses at the gene ends were 5 bases for V and 9 bases for J; bases not matched to a gene: 8. The CDR3 loop spans 14 amino acids. Germline loops: CDR1 MNHNY, CDR2 SVGAGI (reference sequence). The CDR3 nucleotides are TGTGCCAGCAGTACCGGACAGGGGGCGGTTCGCTACACCTTC. This codes for CASSTGQGAVRYTF.

J is TRBJ2-1 and V is TRBV29-1; D is uncertain. Trimming removed 1 base at V and 0 bases at J, with 10 bases between. The CDR3 runs 15 residues. Germline CDR1 reads SQVTM; CDR2 reads ANQGSEA. The CDR3 protein is CSVEVARSSYNEQFF. CDR3 nucleotide sequence: TGCAGCGTTGAAGTGGCACGTAGCTCCTACAATGAGCAGTTCTTC.

The V and J genes are TRBV4-1 and TRBJ2-1; D uncertain. Trimming pared 3 bases from V and 10 bases from J, leaving 10 bases between. CDR1 MGHRA and CDR2 YSYEKL come from the germline V gene. CDR3 length equals 12 residues. In nucleotides, the CDR3 is TGCGCCAGCAGCCACCTGGTGAGAGAGCAGTTCTTC. This gives the protein CASSHLVREQFF.

The V call is TRBV10-3, the J call TRBJ2-5; a possible D gene is TRBD2 (6 bases). Trimming took 6 bases from V and 2 from J, leaving 16 bases between them. Germline lookup yields CDR1 ENHRY and CDR2 SYGVKD. This CDR3 contains 15 residues. CDR3 sequence reads: CAISSSGDLQETQYF. Here the CDR3 DNA reads TGTGCCATCAGCTCCTCCGGGGACTTACAAGAGACCCAGTACTTC.

This clone was found once. The chain combines TRBV9 with TRBJ1-1; 9 bases match TRBD1. The germline CDR1 and CDR2 sequences are SGDLS and YYNGEE. V shed 0 bases, J shed 0 bases, and the junction held 3 bases outside the gene matches. This CDR3 contains 16 residues. CDR3 DNA: TGTGCCAGCAGCGTAGACGGGACAGGGTTGAACACTGAAGCTTTCTTT. It yields the protein CASSVDGTGLNTEAFF.

The V call is TRBV5-8, the J call TRBJ2-3, with no clear D. Germline V CDR1 and CDR2: SGHTS, YDEGEE. CDR3 length: 16 residues. V lost 0 bases and J 0 bases, leaving 11 bases between the germline ends. CDR3: CASSLGLAESTDTQYF. The CDR3 DNA sequence: TGTGCCAGCAGCTTGGGGCTCGCGGAGAGCACAGATACGCAGTATTTT.

This clone has a single count. This chain uses TRBV25-1 with TRBJ1-2; 9 bases map to TRBD1. This CDR3 has 14 amino acids. Germline V gene sequence: CDR1 MGHDK, CDR2 SYGVNS. V was clipped by 6 bases and J by 1 base; unmatched bases: 3. As DNA, the CDR3 is TGTGCCAGCAGACGACAGGGGGATAACTATGGCTACACCTTC. It codes for CASRRQGDNYGYTF.

The chain uses TRBV6-1 and TRBJ1-2; D may be TRBD1 (6 bases). The germline V gene has CDR1 MNHNS and CDR2 SASEGT. This CDR3 is built from 15 residues. V lost 5 bases, J lost 3 bases, and 16 bases lay in between. This CDR3 is CASSSQRGLYYGYTF. The CDR3 region has the DNA TGTGCCAGCAGTTCCCAGAGGGGGTTGTACTATGGCTACACCTTC.

The chain couples TRBV6-5 to TRBJ1-2, with a tentative D call TRBD1 (6 bases). Germline V gene lookup returns CDR1 MNHEY and CDR2 SVGAGI. The CDR3 is made up of 15 amino acids. The V end lost 0 bases, the J end lost 8 bases, and 16 bases lay between the germline ends. This CDR3 reads CASSYSVTGTEGYTF. The CDR3 DNA reads as TGTGCCAGCAGTTACTCGGTCACAGGGACCGAAGGCTACACCTTC.

The J gene is TRBJ2-2, the V gene TRBV7-9, with D perhaps given as TRBD1 or TRBD2 (5 bases each). Germline V CDR1 and CDR2: SEHNR, FQNEAQ (reference sequence). This CDR3 has 14 residues. Trimming cost V 3 bases and J 6 bases, with 11 bases left between them. CDR3 amino acids: CASSFEGWAGELFF. As DNA, the CDR3 is TGTGCCAGCAGCTTCGAGGGGTGGGCCGGGGAGCTGTTTTTT.

The chain recombines TRBV4-3 with TRBJ1-3; no clear D gene. CDR3 size: 18 residues. The germline CDR1 and CDR2 sequences are LGHNA and YSLEER. Between the trimmed V and J ends, which lost 0 bases and 0 bases, there was a span of 15 bases. CDR3 region: CASSQDRRGLSSGNTIYF. The CDR3 nucleotides read TGCGCCAGCAGCCAAGATCGGAGAGGGCTTTCCTCTGGAAACACCATATATTTT.

This clone was seen more than once but under ten times. The CDR3 loop reads CAWSVLGGHDQPQHF. The CDR3 DNA follows: TGTGCCTGGAGTGTACTTGGGGGGCATGATCAGCCCCAGCATTTT. This chain links TRBV30 with TRBJ1-5; the D gene is possibly TRBD1 (6 bases). V lost 0 bases and J lost 5, with 14 bases in between. This CDR3 region has 15 residues. The germline V gene encodes CDR1 GTSNPN and CDR2 SVGIG (reference sequence).

The V and J genes are TRBV9 and TRBJ2-3; 11 bases fit TRBD2. This CDR3 is built from 15 residues. With 4 bases clipped from V and 2 bases from J, the junction kept 3 bases outside the gene matches. Germline CDR1 reads SGDLS; CDR2 reads YYNGEE. The CDR3 sequence: CASSFSGRDTDTQYF. The CDR3 nucleotides are TGTGCCAGCAGCTTTAGCGGGAGGGACACAGATACGCAGTATTTT.

This chain uses TRBV5-4 with TRBJ1-2; D remains ambiguous. Germline V lookup: CDR1 SGHNT, CDR2 YYREEE (reference sequence). V was pared by 4 bases and J by 5 bases, with 24 bases between. The CDR3 runs to 17 residues. This chain's CDR3 is CASSQGMAEGVRYGYTF. The CDR3 nucleotides read TGTGCCAGCAGCCAAGGGATGGCGGAGGGTGTTCGGTATGGCTACACCTTC.

The CDR3 DNA reads TGTGCCAGCAACTCCCGGGTCCACGAGCAGTACTTC. Translated: CASNSRVHEQYF. J is TRBJ2-7 and V is TRBV28; D remains unclear. The germline CDR1 and CDR2 sequences are MDHEN and SYDVKM. The CDR3 spans 12 residues. Trimming took 7 bases from V and 5 from J, leaving 12 bases between them.

This chain links TRBV4-1 with TRBJ2-6, with 8 bases fitting TRBD2. Germline V CDR1 and CDR2: MGHRA, YSYEKL. The CDR3 length is 19 residues. V shed 4 bases, J shed 4 bases, and the junction held 15 bases outside the gene matches. In DNA form, the CDR3 reads TGCGCCAGCAGCCGTCTACGGGAGGGCGGGGAACTCGGGGCCAACGTCCTGACTTTC. Encoded protein: CASSRLREGGELGANVLTF.

As regards this clone: This specimen includes other DNA sequences encoding the same CDR3. CDR3 sequence (DNA): TGTGCCAGCAGCTTAGTACGGGAGACCCAGTACTTC. Translation gives CASSLVRETQYF. The chain is built from TRBV7-9 and TRBJ2-5; D is unresolved. CDR3 length equals 12 residues. Trimming cost V 1 base and J 5 bases, with 5 bases left between them. Germline V gene data show CDR1 as SEHNR and CDR2 as FQNEAQ (reference sequence).

This clone was counted only a few times. The gene calls are TRBV28 and TRBJ1-1; D unresolved. CDR1 and CDR2 (germline): MDHEN, SYDVKM. The CDR3 covers 13 residues. The germline V and J ends were trimmed by 8 bases and 0 bases, with 10 bases remaining between them. The CDR3 DNA follows: TGTGCCAGCCCCCGTCTTATGAACACTGAAGCTTTCTTT. It translates to CASPRLMNTEAFF. The full variable domain, its missing parts supplied by reference TRBV28 and TRBJ1-1, is DVKVTQSSRYLVKRTGEKVFLECVQDMDHENMFWYRQDPGLGLRLIYFSYDVKMKEKGDIPEGYSVSREKKERFSLILESASTNQTSMYLCASPRLMNTEAFFGQGTRLTVV.

The genes are TRBV4-1 and TRBJ2-1; TRBD1 is a possible D gene (5 bases). Trimming removed 1 base from V and 4 bases from J, with 11 bases in between. The germline gives CDR1 MGHRA, CDR2 YSYEKL. The CDR3 totals 15 residues. For the CDR3, the DNA is TGCGCCAGCAGCCAAGTAGTACAGGCTTACAATGAGCAGTTCTTC. Translated, it gives CASSQVVQAYNEQFF.

V is TRBV7-9 and J is TRBJ1-2; D may be TRBD1 (5 bases). Germline CDR1 is SEHNR and CDR2 is FQNEAQ (reference sequence). The V and J ends lost 6 bases and 2 bases respectively, with 10 bases between them. The CDR3 sequence is 13 residues long. CDR3: CASRPGLNYGYTF. CDR3 nucleotides: TGTGCCAGCAGACCGGGACTGAACTATGGCTACACCTTC.

The CDR3 loop is CASSFLRGAGYGYTF. CDR3 nucleotides: TGTGCCAGCAGTTTCCTCAGGGGGGCGGGATATGGCTACACCTTC. The rearrangement links TRBV28 to TRBJ1-2, with TRBD1 matching 7 bases. Germline V CDR1 and CDR2: MDHEN, SYDVKM. V shed 3 bases and J 5 bases; nucleotides not matched to a gene: 9. CDR3 length: 15 residues.

The chain combines TRBV7-2 with TRBJ2-4; weak D call: TRBD1 (6 bases). The V gene's germline CDR1 is SGHTA and CDR2 FQGNSA. This CDR3 has 16 amino acids. Trimming cost V 0 bases and J 3 bases, with 12 bases left between them. The DNA for the CDR3 is TGTGCCAGCAGCTTAGCGCAGGGGAGAGGCAAAAACATTCAGTACTTC. Encoded protein: CASSLAQGRGKNIQYF.

This clone was seen only a few times. The chain employs TRBV5-4 and TRBJ2-6, with D unresolved. The CDR3 consists of 16 residues. The germline V gene has CDR1 SGHNT and CDR2 YYREEE (reference sequence). V was pared by 6 bases and J by 0 bases, with 13 bases between. CDR3 sequence: CASTPGVPSGANVLTF. The CDR3 DNA is TGTGCCAGCACCCCGGGTGTCCCCTCTGGGGCCAACGTCCTGACTTTC.

This sequence joins TRBV6-5 and TRBJ2-3, with TRBD1 as a possible D gene (5 bases). The CDR3 length is 14 residues. The V and J ends lost 0 bases and 1 base respectively, with 5 bases between them. From germline, CDR1 is MNHEY and CDR2 SVGAGI. The CDR3 bases are TGTGCCAGCAGTTACTCCAGGGGCACAGATACGCAGTATTTT. Amino acid sequence: CASSYSRGTDTQYF.

The rearrangement joins TRBV5-1 to TRBJ2-5, with 9 bases matching TRBD1. With V trimmed by 3 bases and J by 2 bases, 2 bases remained unmatched. CDR1 SGHRS and CDR2 YFSETQ come from the germline V gene. The CDR3 totals 14 residues. The CDR3 DNA sequence: TGCGCCAGCAGCTGGACAGGGGCTCAAGAGACCCAGTACTTC. Amino acids: CASSWTGAQETQYF.